The 8 T cell receptor beta chains below come from one sample, sequenced in a study of PD-L1 blockade in urothelial cancer. Time point denoted: peripheral blood 6 weeks after treatment start. Produced via immunoSEQ multiplex PCR; TCRdb's table is partial and in-frame only. The repertoire holds 48,000 or so clones, with roughly 80% as singletons. Sequencing used PBMCs, obtained around atezolizumab (anti-PD-L1) treatment. Every receptor here comes from a man in his sixties or seventies with urothelial cancer.

The rearrangement links TRBV29-1 to TRBJ2-7; D is possibly TRBD2 (7 bases). The V end lost 7 bases, the J end lost 1 base, and 20 bases lay between the germline ends. CDR1 and CDR2 (germline): SQVTM, ANQGSEA. The CDR3 is 15 amino acids. This CDR3 reads CSAPPKGGGSYEQYF. The CDR3, as DNA: TGCAGCGCCCCCCCCAAGGGGGGAGGGTCCTACGAGCAGTACTTC.

The chain employs TRBV28 and TRBJ2-7; tentatively, D is TRBD2 (5 bases). Germline loops: CDR1 MDHEN, CDR2 SYDVKM. V was trimmed by 5 bases and J by 1 base, leaving 12 bases between them. The CDR3 runs to 14 residues. The CDR3 loop reads CASSRLANSYEQYF. CDR3 in DNA: TGTGCCAGCAGTCGGCTAGCAAATTCCTACGAGCAGTACTTC.

This sequence joins TRBV6-5 and TRBJ1-2, with a possible D match to TRBD1 (6 bases). Trimming stripped 8 bases from V and 4 bases from J, with 20 bases between. The germline gives CDR1 MNHEY, CDR2 SVGAGI. The CDR3 has 15 residues. The CDR3 sequence: CASGRGAAETYGYTF. The DNA for the CDR3 is TGTGCCAGCGGCCGGGGGGCGGCCGAGACCTATGGCTACACCTTC.

The V gene is TRBV6-1, the J gene TRBJ2-7, with 11 bases aligning to TRBD2. The ends lost 8 bases at V and 4 bases at J; junction bases unmatched: 10. Looked up from germline, CDR1 is MNHNS and CDR2 is SASEGT. The CDR3 runs to 15 residues. The CDR3 nucleotides read TGTGCCAGCCTCCAGGGACTAGCGGTCGGATACGAGCAGTACTTC. Its protein is CASLQGLAVGYEQYF.

The rearrangement joins TRBV5-1 to TRBJ1-4, with D perhaps TRBD1 (6 bases). Trimming stripped 3 bases from V and 7 bases from J, with 22 bases between. The CDR3 has 17 residues. Germline V gene lookup returns CDR1 SGHRS and CDR2 YFSETQ. The CDR3 coding sequence is TGCGCCAGCAGCTCACAACCCAGGGGCAGATTTCCTGAAAAACTGTTTTTT. Translated: CASSSQPRGRFPEKLFF.

The chain joins TRBV19 to TRBJ2-3; D may be TRBD1 (5 bases). V lost 6 bases to trimming and J lost 2 bases, with 9 bases between them. The CDR3 has 13 residues. Germline assignment: CDR1 LNHDA and CDR2 SQIVND (reference sequence). CDR3 protein: CASSRAFTDTQYF. The CDR3 DNA reads TGTGCCAGTAGCAGGGCGTTCACAGATACGCAGTATTTT.

Here the CDR3 DNA reads TGTGCCAGCTCCCTCGGGACAGGGGCAGTGAGTGAGCAGTTCTTC. Its translation is CASSLGTGAVSEQFF. This chain joins TRBV18 and TRBJ2-1, with TRBD1 matching over 10 bases. The V and J ends lost 6 bases and 9 bases, in that order; junction bases with no gene match: 11. This CDR3 has 15 amino acids. Per the germline V gene, CDR1 is KGHSH and CDR2 is LQKENI. Full variable domain (outside the CDR3, taken from reference TRBV18 and TRBJ2-1): NAGVMQNPRHLVRRRGQEARLRCSPMKGHSHVYWYRQLPEEGLKFMVYLQKENIIDESGMPKERFSAEFPKEGPSILRIQQVVRGDSAAYFCASSLGTGAVSEQFFGPGTRLTVL.

V and J are TRBV4-2 and TRBJ1-5; 9 bases are shared with TRBD1. The CDR3 is made up of 16 amino acids. The V gene's germline CDR1 is LGHNA and CDR2 YNFKEQ. The V segment lost 2 bases and the J segment 5 bases; nucleotides outside the gene matches: 7. The CDR3 nucleotides are TGTGCCAGCAGCCAAAATATCCGGGACAGGGATCAGCCCCAGCATTTT. This encodes CASSQNIRDRDQPQHF.